This TCR beta chain was found in a study of Graves' ophthalmopathy and Graves' hyperthyroidism (dated by TCRdb to the late 2010s). With regard to the full study: A patient counted as having stable hyperthyroidism if there was no progression to ophthalmopathy within 18 months of follow-up. TCR beta repertoire signatures were used to distinguish Graves' ophthalmopathy from Graves' hyperthyroidism and to predict progression to ophthalmopathy. In total, under 150 blood samples were TCR-sequenced: 40 to 45 ophthalmopathy, 75 hyperthyroidism and approximately 17 hyperthyroidism-to-ophthalmopathy patients. To explore V-J signatures that distinguish ophthalmopathy from hyperthyroidism, a discovery set of about a hundred patients was enrolled, made up of under 50 with ophthalmopathy and 57 with stable hyperthyroidism. For independent validation, a separate cohort was made up of 18 hyperthyroidism patients plus 17 patients who later progressed from hyperthyroidism to ophthalmopathy. T-cell repertoires of thyroid tissue and blood were compared in over 5 hyperthyroidism patients. Once sampling was done, hyperthyroidism patients were given methimazole at a starting dose of 30 mg daily, while ophthalmopathy patients were given high-dose intravenous methylprednisolone. The full study reports these points: In validation, the model predicted ophthalmopathy progression with less than 71% sensitivity and roughly 72% specificity; some 13 predicted patients were CT-confirmed with GO in a median of approximately six months. No statistical method was used to set the sample size in advance, and the investigators knew which group each participant was assigned to. Among expanded thyroid clonotypes with frequency above 0.001, most also showed up in blood, which suggests that blood repertoires may reflect the thyroid immune response. The 13-signature model separated ophthalmopathy from stable hyperthyroidism with approximately 90% sensitivity and approximately 83% specificity in cross-validation, and 80%/75% in the test set.

On this clonotype: This receptor's antigen is unknown. Per-nucleotide qualities are absent, and no much larger clonotype sits a single base away.

Hyperthyroidism patients were newly diagnosed, with disease duration under 2 months, and aged 18 to 65 years. Patients with other autoimmune diseases, uncontrolled infections, pregnancy or lactation were excluded from the study. Diagnosis was based on clinical symptoms, serum thyroxine, TRAb, thyroid ultrasound and orbital computed tomography. Total RNA was extracted using Trizol reagent, and RNA quality was checked on an Agilent 2100 Bioanalyzer. For repertoire sequencing, the TCR beta CDR3 regions were amplified from RNA transcripts. The first round was an RT-PCR using HTBI primers with the Qiagen OneStep RT-PCR kit, and this first round was followed by a second-round multiplex PCR, then size selection and purification. Libraries were sequenced on an Illumina HiSeq2000 using paired-end 100 bp reads. In the source study's methods: SOAPnuke was used to process the reads, throwing out any read that had adapters, had uncalled bases, had a mean Phred below 15, or lacked an exact constant-primer or identifier match. COPE v1.2.5 was used to merge the high-quality paired reads. Each unique nucleotide sequence was treated as a clonotype, and MiTCR v1.1 was used to align the clonotypes to the IMGT TRB V, D and J references. Analysis was restricted to V-J combinations with a frequency above 0.0001, which covered roughly 99% of repertoires. For each V-J combination, a TCR clonal expansion and chaos score was defined as F50 clonal expansion divided by the chaos observed in the TCRdist matrix. Welch's t-statistics and random forest were used to reduce features to about a dozen V-J combinations, which were fed into a naive Bayes classifier. Thyroid-blood repertoire similarity was quantified with the Morisita-Horn index. In TCRdb, the public reads were trimmed at Q25 with fastp and aligned with MiXCR, with productive beta chains retained. For every CDR3 protein sequence, its rows merge into one entry that carries the most common genes and DNA. These V and J calls derive from TCRdb rather than the authors' analysis. Across this sample there are some 1.1 million distinct CDR3 sequences, with about 40% seen only once. The ten largest clonotypes hold 11% of the sample.

CDR1 and CDR2, per the germline V gene (reference sequence), are LNHNV and YYDKDF. V lost 2 bases and J lost 2 bases; the stretch between them is 12 bases long. The CDR3 has 15 amino acids, counting the end cysteine and phenylalanine. The retained sequence is limited to the CDR3, 45 bases, with the frame set at the first base. Sequenced material: peripheral blood or thyroid tissue (not recorded which). This receptor was taken from an adult man with Graves' hyperthyroidism. Recombination linked TRBV15 to TRBJ1-1; the D gene assignment is ambiguous. The CDR3 region has the sequence CATSRPRHTNTEAFF. The DNA sequence follows: TGTGCCACCAGCAGACCACGACACACCAACACTGAAGCTTTCTTT.